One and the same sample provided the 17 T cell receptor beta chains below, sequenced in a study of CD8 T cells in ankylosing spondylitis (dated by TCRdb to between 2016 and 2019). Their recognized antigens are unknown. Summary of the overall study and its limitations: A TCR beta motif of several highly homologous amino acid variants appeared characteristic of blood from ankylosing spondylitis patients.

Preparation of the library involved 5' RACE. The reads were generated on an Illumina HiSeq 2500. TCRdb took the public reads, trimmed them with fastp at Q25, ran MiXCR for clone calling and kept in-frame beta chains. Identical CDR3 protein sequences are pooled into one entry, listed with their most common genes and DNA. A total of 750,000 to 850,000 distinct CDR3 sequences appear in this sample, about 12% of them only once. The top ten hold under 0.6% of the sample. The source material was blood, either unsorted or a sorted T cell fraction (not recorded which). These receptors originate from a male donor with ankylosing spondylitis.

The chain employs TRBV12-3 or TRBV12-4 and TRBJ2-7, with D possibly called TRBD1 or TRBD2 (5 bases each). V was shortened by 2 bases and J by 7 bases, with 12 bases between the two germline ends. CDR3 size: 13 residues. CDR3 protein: CASSLRGDWEQYF. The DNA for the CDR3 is TGTGCCAGCAGTTTAAGAGGGGATTGGGAGCAGTACTTC.

CDR3 nucleotide sequence: TGCAGTGCTCTACACTCGGGAGTCTATACAGATACGCAGTATTTT. This sequence encodes CSALHSGVYTDTQYF. The chain carries TRBV20-1 and TRBJ2-3, with a tentative D call TRBD2 (6 bases). The CDR3 totals 15 residues. Germline lookup yields CDR1 DFQATT and CDR2 SNEGSKA (reference sequence). V dropped 5 bases and J dropped 3 bases, with 18 bases sitting between them.

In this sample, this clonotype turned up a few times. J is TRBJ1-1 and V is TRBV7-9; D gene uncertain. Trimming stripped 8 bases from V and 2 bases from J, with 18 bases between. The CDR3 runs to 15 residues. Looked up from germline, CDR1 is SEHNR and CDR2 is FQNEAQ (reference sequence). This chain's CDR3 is CASPRGLTTNTEAFF. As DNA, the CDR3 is TGTGCCAGCCCTCGTGGGTTGACGACCAACACTGAAGCTTTCTTT.

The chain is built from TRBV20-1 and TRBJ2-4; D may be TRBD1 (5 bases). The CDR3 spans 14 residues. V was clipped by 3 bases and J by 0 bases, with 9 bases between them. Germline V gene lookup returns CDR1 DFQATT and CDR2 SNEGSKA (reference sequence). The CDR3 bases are TGCAGTGCTAGCTGGGGCAAAGCCAAAAACATTCAGTACTTC. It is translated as CSASWGKAKNIQYF.

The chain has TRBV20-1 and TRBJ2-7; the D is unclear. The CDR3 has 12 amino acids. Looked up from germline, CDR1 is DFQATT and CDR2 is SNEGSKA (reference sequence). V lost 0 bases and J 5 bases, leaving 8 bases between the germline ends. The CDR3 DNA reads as TGCAGTGCTAGAGAGCCCGATCACGAGCAGTACTTC. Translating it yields CSAREPDHEQYF.

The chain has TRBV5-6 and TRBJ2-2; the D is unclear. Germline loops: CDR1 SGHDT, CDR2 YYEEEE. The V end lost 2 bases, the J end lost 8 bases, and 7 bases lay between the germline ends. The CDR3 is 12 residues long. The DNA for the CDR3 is TGTGCCAGCAGCTTCCGAGGAGGGGAGCTGTTTTTT. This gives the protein CASSFRGGELFF.

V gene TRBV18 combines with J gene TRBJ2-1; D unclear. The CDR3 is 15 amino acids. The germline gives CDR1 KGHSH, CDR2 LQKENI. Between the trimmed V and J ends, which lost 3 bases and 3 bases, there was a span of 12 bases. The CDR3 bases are TGTGCCAGCTCACCCGCGAGTTCCCTCTACAATGAGCAGTTCTTC. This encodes CASSPASSLYNEQFF.

CDR3 loop: CSARYPRLAGRAYEQYF. CDR3 sequence (DNA): TGCAGTGCTAGATACCCTCGACTAGCGGGAAGGGCCTACGAGCAGTACTTC. V and J are TRBV20-1 and TRBJ2-7; TRBD2 matches 11 bases. This CDR3 is 17 amino acids long. Trimming took 2 bases from V and 2 from J; bases not matched to a gene: 11. Germline V lookup: CDR1 DFQATT, CDR2 SNEGSKA (reference sequence).

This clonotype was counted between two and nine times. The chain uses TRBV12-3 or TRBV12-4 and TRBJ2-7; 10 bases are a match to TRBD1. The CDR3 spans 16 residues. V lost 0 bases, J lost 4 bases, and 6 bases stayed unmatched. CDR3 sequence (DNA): TGTGCCAGCAGTTTAGCACTTGGGGACAGGGGTTACGAGCAGTACTTC. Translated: CASSLALGDRGYEQYF.

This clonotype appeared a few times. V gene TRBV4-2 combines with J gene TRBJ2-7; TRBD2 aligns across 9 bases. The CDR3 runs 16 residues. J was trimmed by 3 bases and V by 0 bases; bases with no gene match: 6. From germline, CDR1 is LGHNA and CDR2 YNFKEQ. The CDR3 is CASSQDGLAGSYEQYF. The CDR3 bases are TGTGCCAGCAGCCAAGATGGGCTAGCGGGAAGCTACGAGCAGTACTTC.

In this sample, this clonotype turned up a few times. The CDR3 sequence: CASSQGHRVLGNEQFF. The CDR3 nucleotides are TGCGCCAGCAGCCAAGGCCACAGGGTTTTGGGGAATGAGCAGTTCTTC. This sequence joins TRBV4-3 and TRBJ2-1, with a tentative D call TRBD1 (6 bases). Germline CDR1 reads LGHNA; CDR2 reads YSLEER. Trimming removed 1 base at V and 7 bases at J, with 17 bases between. This CDR3 is built from 16 residues.

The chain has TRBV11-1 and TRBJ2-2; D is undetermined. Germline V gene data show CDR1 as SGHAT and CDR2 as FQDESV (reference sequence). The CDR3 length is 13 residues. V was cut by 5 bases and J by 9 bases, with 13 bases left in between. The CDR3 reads CASSPGQAWELFF. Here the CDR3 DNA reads TGTGCCAGCAGCCCCGGGCAGGCCTGGGAGCTGTTTTTT. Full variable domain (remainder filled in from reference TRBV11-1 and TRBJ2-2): EAEVAQSPRYKITEKSQAVAFWCDPISGHATLYWYRQILGQGPELLVQFQDESVVDDSQLPKDRFSAERLKGVDSTLKIQPAELGDSAMYLCASSPGQAWELFFGEGSRLTVL.

The CDR3 coding sequence is TGCAGTGCCGTGGGGGGCCTGAGCTCCTACGAGCAGTACTTC. It specifies CSAVGGLSSYEQYF. The chain has TRBV20-1 and TRBJ2-7, with D tentatively TRBD1 or TRBD2 (6 bases each). Germline V gene lookup returns CDR1 DFQATT and CDR2 SNEGSKA (reference sequence). Trimming stripped 6 bases from V and 0 bases from J, with 15 bases between. The CDR3 length is 14 residues.

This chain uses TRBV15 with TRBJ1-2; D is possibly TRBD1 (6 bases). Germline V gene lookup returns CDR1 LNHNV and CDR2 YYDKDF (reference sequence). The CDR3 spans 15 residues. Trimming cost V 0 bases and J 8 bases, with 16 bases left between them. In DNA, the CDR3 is TGTGCCACCAGCAGAGAAAGGGTGGGGGGCGAAGGCTACACCTTC. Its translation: CATSRERVGGEGYTF.

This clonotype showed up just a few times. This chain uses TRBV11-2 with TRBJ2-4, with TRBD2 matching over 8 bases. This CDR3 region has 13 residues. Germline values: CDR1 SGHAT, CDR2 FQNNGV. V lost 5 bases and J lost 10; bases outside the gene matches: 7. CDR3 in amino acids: CASSGTGGSIQYF. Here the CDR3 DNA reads TGTGCCAGCAGCGGGACGGGAGGGTCGATTCAGTACTTC.

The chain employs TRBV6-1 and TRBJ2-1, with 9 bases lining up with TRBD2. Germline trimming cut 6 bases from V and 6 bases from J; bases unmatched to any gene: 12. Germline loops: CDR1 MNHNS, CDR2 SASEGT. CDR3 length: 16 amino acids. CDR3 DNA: TGTGCCAGCAGGAAGGGGCGGCTAGCGGGGAGCAATGAGCAGTTCTTC. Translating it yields CASRKGRLAGSNEQFF.

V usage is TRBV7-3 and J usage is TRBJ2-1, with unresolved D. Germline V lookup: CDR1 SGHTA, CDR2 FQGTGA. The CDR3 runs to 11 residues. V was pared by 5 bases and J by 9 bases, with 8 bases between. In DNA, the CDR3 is TGTGCCAGCAGCCCCGGAACTGAGCAGTTCTTC. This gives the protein CASSPGTEQFF.